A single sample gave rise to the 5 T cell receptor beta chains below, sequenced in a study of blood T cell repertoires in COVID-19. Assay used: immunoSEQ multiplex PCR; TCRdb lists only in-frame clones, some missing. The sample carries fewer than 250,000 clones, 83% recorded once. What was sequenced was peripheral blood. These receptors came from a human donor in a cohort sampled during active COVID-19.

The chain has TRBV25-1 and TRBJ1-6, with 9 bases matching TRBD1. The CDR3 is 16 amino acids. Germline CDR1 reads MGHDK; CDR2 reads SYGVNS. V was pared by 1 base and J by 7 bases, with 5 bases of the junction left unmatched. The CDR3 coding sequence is TGTGCCAGCAGTGAATGGGGACAGGGAGGCAATTCACCCCTCCACTTT. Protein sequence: CASSEWGQGGNSPLHF.

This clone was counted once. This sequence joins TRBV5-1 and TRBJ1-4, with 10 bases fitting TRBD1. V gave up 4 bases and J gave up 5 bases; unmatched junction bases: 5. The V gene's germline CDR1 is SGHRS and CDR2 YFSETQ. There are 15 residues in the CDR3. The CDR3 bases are TGCGCCAGCAGCATCAGGACAGGGGGAAATGAAAAACTGTTTTTT. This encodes CASSIRTGGNEKLFF.

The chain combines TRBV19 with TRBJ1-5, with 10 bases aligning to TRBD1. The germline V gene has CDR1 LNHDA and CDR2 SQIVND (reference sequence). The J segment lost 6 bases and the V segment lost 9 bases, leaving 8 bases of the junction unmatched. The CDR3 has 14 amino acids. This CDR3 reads CASVGTGEGQPQHF. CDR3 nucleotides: TGTGCCAGCGTTGGGACAGGGGAGGGTCAGCCCCAGCATTTT.

The CDR3 region is CASSSNPVQQDLLYNEQFF. For the CDR3, the DNA is TGTGCCAGCAGCTCTAACCCTGTTCAACAGGATCTGTTATACAATGAGCAGTTCTTC. This rearrangement joins TRBV21-1 to TRBJ2-1; the table's D gene call, TRBD1, was not cross checked with the DNA. TRBV21-1 is annotated as a pseudogene. The CDR3 covers 19 residues.

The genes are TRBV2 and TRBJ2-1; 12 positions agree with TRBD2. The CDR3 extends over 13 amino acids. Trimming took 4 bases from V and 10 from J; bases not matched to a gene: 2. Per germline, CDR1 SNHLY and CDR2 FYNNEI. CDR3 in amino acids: CASSGTSGVEQFF. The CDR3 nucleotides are TGTGCCAGCAGTGGGACTAGCGGGGTGGAGCAGTTCTTC.